This TCR beta chain originates from a study of vaccination effects on CD4 cells after COVID-19. Study in general: It was a median of 72 days after the second dose that post-vaccine samples were obtained.

The CDR3 runs to 14 residues. Germline V gene sequence: CDR1 MNHEY, CDR2 SMNVEV (reference sequence). J gave up 7 bases and V 1 base, and 6 bases lay outside the gene matches. It was after more than 8 days of culture that CD4+ T cells were isolated. Either the BNT162b2 or mRNA-1273 vaccine was given to participants in two doses. Negative nucleocapsid antibody tests before and after vaccination confirmed no previous SARS-CoV-2 infection. Cultures had half their medium replaced with IL-2 medium on days 3 and 7. A word on this clone: Its antigen is not known.

Clones were sequenced by immunoSEQ multiplex PCR, and TCRdb holds only the in-frame ones, with some missing. Counted here are about 73,000 clones, less than 75% occurring once; the ten biggest clones make up approximately 2.2%. The study, taken as a whole, reports: In vaccinees who were healthy, merely 1 out of 255 vaccine-induced clones cross-reacted with common cold coronaviruses.

The J gene is TRBJ1-2, the V gene TRBV27; 7 nucleotides agree with TRBD1. The clonotype was recovered from a human donor who received a COVID-19 vaccine. Sequences were derived from CD4+ T cells from PBMCs cultured without peptide, sampled after COVID-19 vaccination. The CDR3 protein is CASSLLQGRGGYTF. The CDR3 nucleotides read TGTGCCAGCAGTTTATTACAGGGGCGGGGTGGCTACACCTTC.